The rows below give T cell receptor beta chains drawn from one sample of a study of vaccination and CD4 T cells after COVID-19. TCRdb re-derived calls from the PCR reads in MiXCR, one entry per CDR3 protein. In the table there are roughly 15,000 distinct CDR3 sequences, approximately 64% of which are singletons. The antigens for these receptors are not known. The sample comprised CD4+ T cells from blood, cultured in vitro. The receptors were sampled from a human donor who had recovered from COVID-19. The CDR3 runs from the conserved cysteine through the conserved F or W. Fields, in order: J gene, V gene, D gene, clone size, CDR3 protein, CDR3 DNA. D genes are given only for firm matches. Expanded clones are given a class, and other clones once, few, many or no size at all.

TRBJ2-3 TRBV27 . . CASSSLGSITDTQYF TGTGCCAGCAGTTCCCTAGGTTCAATCACAGATACGCAGTATTTT
TRBJ2-4 TRBV20-1 . . CSATSVTSAKNIQYF TGCAGTGCCACCTCAGTCACCTCTGCCAAAAACATTCAGTACTTC
TRBJ2-7 TRBV9 TRBD1 . CASSVGMTGKTEQYF TGTGCCAGCAGCGTAGGGATGACAGGGAAGACCGAGCAGTACTTC
TRBJ2-7 TRBV6-2/TRBV6-3 . . CASSYESHYEQYF TGTGCCAGCAGTTACGAGTCTCACTACGAGCAGTACTTC
TRBJ1-5 TRBV30 . few CAWSGGGFQPQHF TGTGCCTGGAGTGGTGGGGGTTTTCAGCCCCAGCATTTT
TRBJ1-5 TRBV20-1 TRBD1 . CSARIMRGPPNQPQHF TGCAGTGCTAGGATAATGAGGGGGCCTCCCAATCAGCCCCAGCATTTT
TRBJ2-1 TRBV6-1 . . CASSPRRFPYNEQFF TGTGCCAGCAGTCCTCGGCGGTTCCCCTACAATGAGCAGTTCTTC
TRBJ2-7 TRBV6-1 . . CASSGALLGGLILSYEQYF TGTGCCAGCAGTGGAGCGCTTCTGGGGGGGCTGATCTTATCATACGAGCAGTACTTC
TRBJ2-2 TRBV5-1 TRBD2 . CASSPWTSGRDGTGELFF TGCGCCAGCAGCCCATGGACTAGCGGGAGGGATGGCACCGGGGAGCTGTTTTTT
TRBJ1-5 TRBV2 . . CASSKDSNQPQHF TGTGCCAGCAGTAAAGATAGCAATCAGCCCCAGCATTTT
TRBJ2-1 TRBV7-3 TRBD2 once CASSPHGTSGYNEQFF TGTGCCAGCAGCCCCCATGGGACTAGCGGGTACAATGAGCAGTTCTTC
TRBJ1-2 TRBV28 . . CASRAPGQFNYGYTF TGTGCCAGCAGGGCACCGGGACAATTTAACTATGGCTACACCTTC
TRBJ2-3 TRBV20-1 . . CSARDMPIDTQYF TGCAGTGCTAGAGATATGCCAATAGATACGCAGTATTTT
TRBJ2-5 TRBV6-2/TRBV6-3 . once CASTPGGTETQYF TGTGCCAGCACCCCAGGCGGGACGGAGACCCAGTACTTC
TRBJ1-2 TRBV28 . . CASSPATIDGYTF TGTGCCAGCAGTCCTGCTACCATCGATGGCTACACCTTC
TRBJ2-5 TRBV24-1 . . CATSDLAWGQETQYF TGTGCCACCAGTGATCTAGCGTGGGGGCAAGAGACCCAGTACTTC
TRBJ2-2 TRBV7-9 TRBD1 . CASSPGLGQANTGELFF TGTGCCAGCAGCCCCGGACTGGGACAGGCGAACACCGGGGAGCTGTTTTTT
TRBJ2-5 TRBV18 . . CASSPPGGNLYQETQYF TGTGCCAGCTCACCACCAGGCGGGAACCTCTACCAAGAGACCCAGTACTTC
TRBJ1-2 TRBV6-5 . . CASSYGGAGYTF TGTGCCAGCAGTTATGGAGGGGCTGGCTACACCTTC
TRBJ1-1 TRBV20-1 . . CSARDLLRNTEAFF TGCAGTGCTAGGGACTTACTAAGGAACACTGAAGCTTTCTTT
TRBJ1-6 TRBV2 TRBD1 . CASSEMGTVNSPLHF TGTGCCAGCAGTGAAATGGGGACAGTTAATTCACCCCTCCACTTT
TRBJ2-5 TRBV5-4 . . CASSSPAADYQETQYF TGTGCCAGCAGCTCCCCGGCGGCGGATTACCAAGAGACCCAGTACTTC
TRBJ1-2 TRBV19 TRBD1 . CASSALGTGADGYTF TGTGCCAGTTCCGCGTTGGGGACAGGGGCCGATGGCTACACCTTC
TRBJ2-7 TRBV28 . . CASSLGGIRYEQYF TGTGCCAGCAGTTTAGGCGGGATAAGGTACGAGCAGTACTTC
TRBJ1-2 TRBV28 . few CASSVVYGGHYGYTF TGTGCCAGCAGTGTAGTGTATGGGGGTCACTATGGCTACACCTTC
TRBJ2-5 TRBV28 . . CASSFGAVKTQYF TGTGCCAGCAGTTTCGGGGCGGTGAAGACCCAGTACTTC
TRBJ2-2 TRBV2 . . CASRQQGLNTGELFF TGTGCCAGCAGACAACAGGGACTGAACACCGGGGAGCTGTTTTTT
TRBJ1-5 TRBV20-1 TRBD1 . CSASGGGNQSQHF TGCAGTGCTTCAGGGGGAGGCAATCAGTCCCAGCATTTT
TRBJ2-3 TRBV10-3 TRBD2 large CAISGREGLTDTQYF TGTGCCATCAGTGGGCGGGAGGGCTTAACAGATACGCAGTATTTT
TRBJ1-5 TRBV7-2 TRBD1 . CASSSGQGNQPQHF TGTGCCAGCAGCTCGGGACAGGGGAATCAGCCCCAGCATTTT
TRBJ1-5 TRBV10-1 . . CASSKDTGEQPQHF TGCGCCAGCAGCAAGGACACGGGGGAGCAGCCCCAGCATTTT
TRBJ2-7 TRBV20-1 . . CSAPFQLADYEQYF TGCAGTGCCCCTTTTCAGCTAGCAGACTACGAGCAGTACTTC
TRBJ1-6 TRBV20-1 TRBD1 . CSAPPRSTGWSSPLHF TGCAGTGCTCCGCCCCGATCGACAGGGTGGAGTTCACCCCTCCACTTT
TRBJ1-1 TRBV27 . . CASRLRPGTEAFF TGTGCCAGCCGACTAAGACCCGGGACCGAAGCTTTCTTT
TRBJ2-2 TRBV6-1 TRBD1 . CASTLEVTGATGELFF TGTGCCAGCACCCTCGAGGTGACAGGGGCCACCGGGGAGCTGTTTTTT
TRBJ1-1 TRBV10-3 . . CAISGLAPGGTEAFF TGTGCCATCAGTGGACTAGCCCCTGGGGGCACTGAAGCTTTCTTT
TRBJ1-5 TRBV7-9 . few CASSLESWNQPQHF TGTGCCAGCAGCTTAGAGTCCTGGAATCAGCCCCAGCATTTT
TRBJ2-6 TRBV5-4 . . CASSSNRGLGGANVLTF TGTGCCAGCAGCTCCAACCGGGGGCTGGGGGGGGCCAACGTCCTGACTTTC
TRBJ1-4 TRBV20-1 . . CSAENEKLFF TGCAGTGCCGAAAATGAAAAACTGTTTTTT
TRBJ2-4 TRBV30 TRBD2 . CAWSAQREGNIQYF TGTGCCTGGAGTGCGCAGCGGGAGGGAAACATTCAGTACTTC
TRBJ1-5 TRBV15 TRBD1 few CATSRGWGTAQPQHF TGTGCCACCAGCAGAGGGTGGGGGACAGCTCAGCCCCAGCATTTT
TRBJ2-6 TRBV6-1 TRBD1 . CASTRIYRGAANVLTF TGTGCCAGCACAAGGATTTACAGGGGGGCAGCCAACGTCCTGACTTTC
TRBJ2-1 TRBV20-1 . once CSARDISGEQFF TGCAGTGCTAGAGATATATCCGGTGAGCAGTTCTTC
TRBJ1-3 TRBV30 . . CAWRVGASGNTIYF TGTGCCTGGCGAGTCGGGGCGTCGGGAAACACCATATATTTT
TRBJ2-1 TRBV7-8 . . CASSRISGWGYNEQFF TGTGCCAGCAGCAGAATAAGCGGGTGGGGTTACAATGAGCAGTTCTTC
TRBJ2-2 TRBV4-2 TRBD2 . CASSQVGLAGLRELFF TGTGCCAGCAGCCAAGTGGGTCTAGCGGGACTGAGGGAGCTGTTTTTT
TRBJ1-5 TRBV2 . . CASRPQGNQPQHF TGTGCCAGCAGACCTCAGGGGAATCAGCCCCAGCATTTT